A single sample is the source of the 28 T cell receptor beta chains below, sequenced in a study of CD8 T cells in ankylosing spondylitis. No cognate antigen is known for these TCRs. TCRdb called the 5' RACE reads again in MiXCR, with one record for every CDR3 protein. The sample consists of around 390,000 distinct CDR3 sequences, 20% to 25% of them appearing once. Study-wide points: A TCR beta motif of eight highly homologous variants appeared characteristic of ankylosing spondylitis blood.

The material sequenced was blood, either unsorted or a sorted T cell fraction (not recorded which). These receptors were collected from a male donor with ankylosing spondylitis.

DNA of the CDR3: TGTGCCAGCAGCCGCGGACAGAATAGCAATCAGCCCCAGCATTTT. It translates to CASSRGQNSNQPQHF. The gene calls are TRBV11-1 and TRBJ1-5; D is perhaps TRBD1 (6 bases). The CDR3 is made up of 15 amino acids. Germline V CDR1 and CDR2: SGHAT, FQDESV (reference sequence). Trimming left V 5 bases short and J 0 bases short, with 11 bases between.

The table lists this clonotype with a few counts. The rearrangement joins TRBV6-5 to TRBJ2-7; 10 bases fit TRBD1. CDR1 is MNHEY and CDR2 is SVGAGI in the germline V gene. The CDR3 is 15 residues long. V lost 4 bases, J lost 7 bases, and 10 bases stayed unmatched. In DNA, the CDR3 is TGTGCCAGCAGTTCCCGGGACAGGGGCGGAAGGGAGCAGTACTTC. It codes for CASSSRDRGGREQYF.

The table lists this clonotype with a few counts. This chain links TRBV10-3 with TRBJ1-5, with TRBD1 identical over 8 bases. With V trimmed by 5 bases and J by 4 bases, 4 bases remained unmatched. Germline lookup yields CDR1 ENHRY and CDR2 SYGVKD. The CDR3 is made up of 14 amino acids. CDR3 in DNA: TGTGCCATCAGTCAGGACAGGGAGAATCAGCCCCAGCATTTT. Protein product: CAISQDRENQPQHF.

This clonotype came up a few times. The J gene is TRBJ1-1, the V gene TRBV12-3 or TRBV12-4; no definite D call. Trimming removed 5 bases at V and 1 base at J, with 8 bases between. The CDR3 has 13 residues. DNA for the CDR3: TGTGCCAGCAGTCAAGCCCAGAACACTGAAGCTTTCTTT. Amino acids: CASSQAQNTEAFF.

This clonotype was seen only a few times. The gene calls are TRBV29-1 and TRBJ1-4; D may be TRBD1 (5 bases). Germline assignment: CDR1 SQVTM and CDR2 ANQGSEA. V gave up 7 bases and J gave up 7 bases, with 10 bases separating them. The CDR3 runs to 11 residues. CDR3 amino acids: CSAWDFEKLFF. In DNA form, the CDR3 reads TGCAGCGCCTGGGACTTTGAAAAACTGTTTTTT.

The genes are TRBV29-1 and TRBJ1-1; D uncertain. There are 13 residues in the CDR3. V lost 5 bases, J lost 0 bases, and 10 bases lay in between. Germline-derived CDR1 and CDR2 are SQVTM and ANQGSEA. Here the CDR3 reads CSVLTGMNTEAFF. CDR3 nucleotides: TGCAGCGTTTTGACGGGGATGAACACTGAAGCTTTCTTT.

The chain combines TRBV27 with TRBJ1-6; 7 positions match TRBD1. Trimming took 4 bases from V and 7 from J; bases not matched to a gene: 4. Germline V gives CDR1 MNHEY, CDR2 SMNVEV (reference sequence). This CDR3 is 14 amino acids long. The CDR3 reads CASSSGQPNSPLHF. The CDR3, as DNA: TGTGCCAGCAGTTCGGGACAGCCCAATTCACCCCTCCACTTT.

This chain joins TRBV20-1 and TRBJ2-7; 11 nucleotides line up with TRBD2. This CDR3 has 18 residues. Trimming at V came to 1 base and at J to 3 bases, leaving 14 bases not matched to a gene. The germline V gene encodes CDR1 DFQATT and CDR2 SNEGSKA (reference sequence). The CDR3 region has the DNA TGCAGTGCTAGAGCCCCATTCCCCAGGACTAGCGGGTTCTACGAGCAGTACTTC. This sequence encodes CSARAPFPRTSGFYEQYF.

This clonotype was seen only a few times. In nucleotides, the CDR3 is TGTGCCAGCAGCGAGCAGGCGCTCCTTTCCTACAATGAGCAGTTCTTC. This codes for CASSEQALLSYNEQFF. This sequence joins TRBV21-1 and TRBJ2-1; the table assigns TRBD1, which was not confirmed against the DNA. TRBV21-1 is flagged as a pseudogene. This CDR3 spans 16 amino acids.

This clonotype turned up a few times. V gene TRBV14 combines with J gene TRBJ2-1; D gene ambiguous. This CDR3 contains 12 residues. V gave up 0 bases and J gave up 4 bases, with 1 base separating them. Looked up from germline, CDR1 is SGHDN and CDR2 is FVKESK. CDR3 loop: CASSQEYNEQFF. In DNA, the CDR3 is TGTGCCAGCAGCCAAGAGTACAATGAGCAGTTCTTC.

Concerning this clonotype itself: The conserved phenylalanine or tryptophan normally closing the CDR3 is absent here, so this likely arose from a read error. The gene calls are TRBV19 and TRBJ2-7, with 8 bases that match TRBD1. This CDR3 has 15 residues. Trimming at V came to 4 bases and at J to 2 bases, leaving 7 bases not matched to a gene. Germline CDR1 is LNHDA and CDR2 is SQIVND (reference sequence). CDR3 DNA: TGTGCCAGTAGTACCGGACAGGGAAGGACCTACGAGCAGTACATC. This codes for CASSTGQGRTYEQYI.

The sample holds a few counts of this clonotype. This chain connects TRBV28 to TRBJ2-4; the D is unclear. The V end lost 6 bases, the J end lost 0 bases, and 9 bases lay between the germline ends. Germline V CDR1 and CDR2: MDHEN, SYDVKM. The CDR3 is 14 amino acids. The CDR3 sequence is CASSRVRAKNIQYF. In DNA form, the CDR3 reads TGTGCCAGCAGCCGTGTGAGAGCCAAAAACATTCAGTACTTC.

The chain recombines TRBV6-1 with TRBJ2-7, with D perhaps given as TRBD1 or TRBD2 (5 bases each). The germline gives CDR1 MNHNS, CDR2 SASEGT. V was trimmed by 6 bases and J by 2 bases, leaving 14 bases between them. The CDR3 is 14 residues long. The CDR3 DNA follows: TGTGCCAGCAGGGCCGGGACGGATACCTACGAGCAGTACTTC. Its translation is CASRAGTDTYEQYF.

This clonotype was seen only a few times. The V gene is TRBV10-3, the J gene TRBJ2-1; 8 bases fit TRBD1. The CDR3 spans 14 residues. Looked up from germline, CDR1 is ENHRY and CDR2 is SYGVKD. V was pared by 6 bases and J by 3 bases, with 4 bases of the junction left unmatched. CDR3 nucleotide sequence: TGTGCCATCAGCCTGGGACAGGACTACAATGAGCAGTTCTTC. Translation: CAISLGQDYNEQFF.

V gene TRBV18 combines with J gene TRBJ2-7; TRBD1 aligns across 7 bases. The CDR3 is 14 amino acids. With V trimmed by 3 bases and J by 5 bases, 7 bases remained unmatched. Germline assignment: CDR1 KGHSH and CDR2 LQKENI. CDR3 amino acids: CASSPETGFHEQYF. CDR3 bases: TGTGCCAGCTCACCGGAGACAGGGTTCCACGAGCAGTACTTC.

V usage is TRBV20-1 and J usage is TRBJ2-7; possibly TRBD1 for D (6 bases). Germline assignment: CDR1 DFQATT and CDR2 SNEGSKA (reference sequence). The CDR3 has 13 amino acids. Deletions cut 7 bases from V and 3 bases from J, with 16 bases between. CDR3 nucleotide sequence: TGCAGTGTAGAGGGGGTCACGGACTACGAGCAGTACTTC. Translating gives CSVEGVTDYEQYF.

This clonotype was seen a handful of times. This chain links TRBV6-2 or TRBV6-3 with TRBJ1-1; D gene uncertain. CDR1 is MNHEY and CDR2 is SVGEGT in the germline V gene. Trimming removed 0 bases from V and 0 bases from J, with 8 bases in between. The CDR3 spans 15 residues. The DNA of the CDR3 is TGTGCCAGCAGTTACTCCATTCAGATGAACACTGAAGCTTTCTTT. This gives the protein CASSYSIQMNTEAFF.

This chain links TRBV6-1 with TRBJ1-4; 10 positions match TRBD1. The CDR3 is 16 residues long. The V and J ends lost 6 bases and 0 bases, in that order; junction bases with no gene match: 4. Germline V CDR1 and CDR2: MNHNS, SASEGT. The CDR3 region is CASRTGTGATNEKLFF. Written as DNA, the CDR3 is TGTGCCAGCAGGACCGGGACAGGGGCAACTAATGAAAAACTGTTTTTT.

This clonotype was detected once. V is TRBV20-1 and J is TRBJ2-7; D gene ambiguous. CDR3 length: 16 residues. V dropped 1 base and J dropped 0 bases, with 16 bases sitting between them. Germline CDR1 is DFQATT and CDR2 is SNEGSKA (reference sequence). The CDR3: CSARVRSRKNSYEQYF. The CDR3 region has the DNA TGCAGTGCTAGAGTGCGTTCGAGGAAAAACTCCTACGAGCAGTACTTC.

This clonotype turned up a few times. The CDR3, as DNA: TGTGCCAGCAGACGGACAGGGGCATCCTACGAGCAGTACTTC. Protein: CASRRTGASYEQYF. The chain employs TRBV6-2 or TRBV6-3 and TRBJ2-7, with TRBD1 identical over 9 bases. The CDR3 spans 14 residues. V lost 6 bases to trimming and J lost 1 base; unmatched junction nucleotides: 4. Germline CDR1 is MNHEY and CDR2 is SVGEGT.

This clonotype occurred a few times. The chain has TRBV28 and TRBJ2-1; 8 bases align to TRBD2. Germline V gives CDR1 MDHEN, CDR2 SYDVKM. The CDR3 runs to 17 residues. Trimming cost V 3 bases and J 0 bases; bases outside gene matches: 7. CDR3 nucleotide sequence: TGTGCCAGCAGTTTTGGTCGGAGCGGGAGCTCCTACAATGAGCAGTTCTTC. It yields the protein CASSFGRSGSSYNEQFF. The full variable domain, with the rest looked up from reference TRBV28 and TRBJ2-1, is DVKVTQSSRYLVKRTGEKVFLECVQDMDHENMFWYRQDPGLGLRLIYFSYDVKMKEKGDIPEGYSVSREKKERFSLILESASTNQTSMYLCASSFGRSGSSYNEQFFGPGTRLTVL.

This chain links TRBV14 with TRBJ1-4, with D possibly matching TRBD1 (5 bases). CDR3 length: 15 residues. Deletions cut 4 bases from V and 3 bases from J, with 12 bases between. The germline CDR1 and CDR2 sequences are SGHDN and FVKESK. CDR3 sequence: CASSLVRGANEKLFF. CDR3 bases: TGTGCCAGCAGCCTTGTGAGGGGTGCTAATGAAAAACTGTTTTTT. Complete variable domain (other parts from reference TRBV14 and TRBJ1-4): EAGVTQFPSHSVIEKGQTVTLRCDPISGHDNLYWYRRVMGKEIKFLLHFVKESKQDESGMPNNRFLAERTGGTYSTLKVQPAELEDSGVYFCASSLVRGANEKLFFGSGTQLSVL.

CDR3 sequence (DNA): TGTGCCAGCAGCTTAGAGGGACTAGCGGGAGCGGCGCAGTTCTTC. Translation gives CASSLEGLAGAAQFF. This chain connects TRBV11-2 to TRBJ2-1, with 14 bases lining up with TRBD2. The trim removed 0 bases at V and 12 bases at J, leaving 4 bases unmatched. CDR3 size: 15 residues. Germline V gene data show CDR1 as SGHAT and CDR2 as FQNNGV.

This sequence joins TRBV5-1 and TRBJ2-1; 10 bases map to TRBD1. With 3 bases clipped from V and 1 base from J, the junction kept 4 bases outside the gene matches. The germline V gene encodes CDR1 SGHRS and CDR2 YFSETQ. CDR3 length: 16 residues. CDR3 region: CASSWGQGRSYNEQFF. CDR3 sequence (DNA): TGCGCCAGCAGCTGGGGACAGGGGCGATCCTACAATGAGCAGTTCTTC.

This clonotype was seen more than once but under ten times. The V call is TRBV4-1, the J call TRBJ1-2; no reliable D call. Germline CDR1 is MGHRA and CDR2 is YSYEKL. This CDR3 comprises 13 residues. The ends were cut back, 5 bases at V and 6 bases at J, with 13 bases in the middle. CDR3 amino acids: CASSSTRVHGYTF. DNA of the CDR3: TGCGCCAGCAGCTCAACGAGGGTTCATGGCTACACCTTC.

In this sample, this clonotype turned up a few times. DNA for the CDR3: TGTGCCAGCAGTTTAGCGCGATTGACAGGGGATTACCAAGAGACCCAGTACTTC. This gives the protein CASSLARLTGDYQETQYF. The chain couples TRBV12-3 or TRBV12-4 to TRBJ2-5; 8 bases line up with TRBD1. The CDR3 sequence is 18 residues long. Unmatched junction bases numbered 9, after V lost 0 bases and J lost 0 bases.

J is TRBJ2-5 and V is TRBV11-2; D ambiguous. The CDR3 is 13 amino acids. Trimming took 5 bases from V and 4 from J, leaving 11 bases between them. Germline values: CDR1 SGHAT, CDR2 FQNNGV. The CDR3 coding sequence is TGTGCCAGCAGCCGGCAGTTACTAGAGACCCAGTACTTC. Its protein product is CASSRQLLETQYF.

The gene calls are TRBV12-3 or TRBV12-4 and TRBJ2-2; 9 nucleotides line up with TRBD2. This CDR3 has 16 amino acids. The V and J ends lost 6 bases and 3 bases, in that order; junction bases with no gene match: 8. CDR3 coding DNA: TGTGCCAGCAGAGAAGGGACTAGCTTCCACACCGGGGAGCTGTTTTTT. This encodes CASREGTSFHTGELFF.